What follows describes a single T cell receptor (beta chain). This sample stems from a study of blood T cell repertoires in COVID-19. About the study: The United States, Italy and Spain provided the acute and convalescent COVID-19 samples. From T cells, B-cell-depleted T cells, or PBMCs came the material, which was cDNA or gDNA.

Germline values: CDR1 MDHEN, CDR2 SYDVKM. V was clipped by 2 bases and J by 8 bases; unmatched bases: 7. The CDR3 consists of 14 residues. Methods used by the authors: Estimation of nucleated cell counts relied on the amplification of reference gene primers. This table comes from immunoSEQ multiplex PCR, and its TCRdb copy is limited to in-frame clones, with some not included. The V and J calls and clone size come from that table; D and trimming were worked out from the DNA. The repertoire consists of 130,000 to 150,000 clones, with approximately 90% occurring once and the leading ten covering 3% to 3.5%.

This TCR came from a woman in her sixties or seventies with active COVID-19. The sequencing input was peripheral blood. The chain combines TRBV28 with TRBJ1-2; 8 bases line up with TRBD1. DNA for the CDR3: TGTGCCAGCAGTTTACTTTTACCAGGGGGCGGCTACACCTTC. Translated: CASSLLLPGGGYTF.